These T cell receptor beta chains were read from a single sample in a study of blood T cell repertoires in COVID-19. Sequencing used immunoSEQ multiplex PCR; TCRdb keeps in-frame clones, though not all of them. Of 50,000 to 70,000 clones listed, around 84% are singletons. The sample taken for sequencing was peripheral blood. The source is a man aged 50-60 years with active COVID-19. The CDR3 runs from the conserved cysteine through the conserved F or W. A D gene is named only where the DNA matches it firmly. Clone size is shown for a subset of rows, as once, few, many or a class of expanded clone.

j_gene	d_gene	abundance	v_gene	CDR3nt	CDR3aa
TRBJ2-1	.	.	TRBV10-1	TGCGCCAGCAGTGAGTCTCTTGGAGGTTCCAATGAGCAGTTCTTC	CASSESLGGSNEQFF
TRBJ1-5	.	.	TRBV12-5	TGTGCTAGTGGTCTACAGGGTAGTCAGCCCCAGCATTTT	CASGLQGSQPQHF
TRBJ2-1	TRBD2	.	TRBV20-1	TGCAGTGCTACAGCGGGGAATGAGCAGTTCTTC	CSATAGNEQFF
TRBJ1-6	TRBD1	once	TRBV25-1	TGTGCCAGCAGTGCGGGACAGGGCTACTCACCCCTCCACTTT	CASSAGQGYSPLHF
TRBJ2-5	.	few	TRBV11-3	TGTGCCAGCAGCTTAGGAGGGCTCCGGGGAGAAGAGACCCAGTACTTC	CASSLGGLRGEETQYF
TRBJ2-2	TRBD1	.	TRBV23-1	TGCGCCCTGGACAGGGCGAACACCGGGGAGCTGTTTTTT	CALDRANTGELFF
TRBJ2-5	.	.	TRBV5-4	TGTGCCAGCAGCTTCGGGACTCTCGATGGAGAGACCCAGTACTTC	CASSFGTLDGETQYF
TRBJ2-1	TRBD2	.	TRBV27	TGTGCCAGCCTCCTGCTCCCGGGGGGTACCTACAATGAGCAGTTCTTC	CASLLLPGGTYNEQFF
TRBJ1-1	TRBD1	.	TRBV7-9	TGTGCCAGCAGCTTAGTGGGACAGGGATTTATGAACACTGAAGCTTTCTTT	CASSLVGQGFMNTEAFF
TRBJ2-7	.	.	TRBV5-6	TGTGCCAGCAGCTTGGTTACAGAGGAGCAGTACTTC	CASSLVTEEQYF
TRBJ2-1	TRBD2	.	TRBV7-9	TGTGCCAGCAGCCCCGCCCGGGACTACAACAATGAGCAGTTCTTC	CASSPARDYNNEQFF
TRBJ1-1	TRBD1	.	TRBV5-5	TGTGCCAGCAGCTTGGTGGGACAGCTAAACACTGAAGCTTTCTTT	CASSLVGQLNTEAFF
TRBJ1-6	TRBD1	.	TRBV18	TGTGCCAGCTCACCTGGGACAGGGGCGACGGGTTCACCCCTCCACTTT	CASSPGTGATGSPLHF
TRBJ2-6	.	.	TRBV7-9	TGTGCCAGCAGCTTAGGTAGCTCTGGGGCCAACGTCCTGACTTTC	CASSLGSSGANVLTF
TRBJ1-3	.	many	TRBV11-2	TGTGCCAGCAGCTTAGTCGGCTCTGGAAACACCATATATTTT	CASSLVGSGNTIYF
TRBJ2-1	.	once	TRBV2	TGTGCCAGCAGCCCAGGGGGACTAGTATTCGATGAGCAGTTCTTC	CASSPGGLVFDEQFF
TRBJ2-1	.	.	TRBV11-3	TGTGCCAGCAGTTTATCGGCGGCTAGCTCCTACAATGAGCAGTTCTTC	CASSLSAASSYNEQFF
TRBJ1-4	.	.	TRBV5-1	TGCGCCAGCAGCTTGGCCTTCGGTGAAAAACTGTTTTTT	CASSLAFGEKLFF
TRBJ2-2	TRBD2	once	TRBV5-1	TGCGCCACCACACCTGGCGGGAGCACCGGGGAGCTGTTTTTT	CATTPGGSTGELFF
TRBJ1-6	.	.	TRBV3-1/TRBV3-2	TGTGCCAGCAGCCAAGGACAGGAGTCGGCACCCCTCCACTTT	CASSQGQESAPLHF
TRBJ1-1	.	.	TRBV5-1	TGCGCCAGCAGCTTGGGGGCCTTACAGGGATTGAACACTGAAGCTTTCTTT	CASSLGALQGLNTEAFF
TRBJ2-5	.	.	TRBV15	TGTGCCACCAGCAGAGATGCCATTCGGGAGACCCAGTACTTC	CATSRDAIRETQYF
TRBJ1-3	.	once	TRBV6-1	TGTGCCAGCAGTGAAGGGCAGGGTCGGACTGGAAACACCATATATTTT	CASSEGQGRTGNTIYF
TRBJ2-3	.	.	TRBV5-4	TGTGCCAGCGCTAGTTCCTCTAGCACAGATACGCAGTATTTT	CASASSSSTDTQYF